The 3 T cell receptor beta chains listed next were all sequenced from one sample in a study of regulatory T cells in long-lasting Graves disease. Building of the TCR beta libraries involved iRepertoire HTBI primers and Arm-PCR of CDR3 regions. TCRdb itself ran the multiplex PCR reads through MiXCR, one entry per CDR3 protein. This table has some 500,000 distinct CDR3 sequences, approximately 13% appearing once. The sample's time point: newly diagnosed GD, antithyroid drugs for less than 3 months. Making the TCR library involved RNA that had been extracted from PBMCs. This same sample was also taken into another study, of T cells in Graves' hyperthyroidism and ophthalmopathy.

The specimen was peripheral blood mononuclear cells (PBMCs), collected at new diagnosis, from a patient treated with antithyroid drugs. The receptors were gathered from a man aged 30 to 45 with Graves disease.

There are many counts of this clonotype. The chain employs TRBV12-3 or TRBV12-4 and TRBJ2-7, with TRBD1 identical over 8 bases. The V and J ends lost 7 bases and 0 bases, in that order; junction bases with no gene match: 5. This CDR3 comprises 14 residues. CDR3 sequence: CASTPDRVSYEQYF. CDR3 bases: TGTGCCAGCACCCCGGACAGGGTCTCCTACGAGCAGTACTTC.

This clonotype was counted between two and nine times. This sequence joins TRBV20-1 and TRBJ1-3, with D maybe TRBD1 (6 bases). Deletions cut 2 bases from V and 1 base from J, with 15 bases between. Germline V gives CDR1 DFQATT, CDR2 SNEGSKA (reference sequence). The CDR3 is made up of 16 amino acids. The CDR3 region has the DNA TGCAGTGCTAGATATGGGACACCGAGTTCTGGAAACACCATATATTTT. Residues: CSARYGTPSSGNTIYF.

This clonotype was counted ten times or more. The chain combines TRBV18 with TRBJ1-5, with a possible D match to TRBD1 (5 bases). The CDR3 length is 14 residues. Trimming took 2 bases from V and 3 from J, leaving 8 bases between them. Germline CDR1 is KGHSH and CDR2 is LQKENI. As DNA, the CDR3 is TGTGCCAGCTCACCAACAGGCGACAATCAGCCCCAGCATTTT. Residues: CASSPTGDNQPQHF.